Each of the 26 T cell receptor beta chains below was sequenced from the same sample in a study of identical twins. From the 5' RACE reads, TCRdb called clonotypes with MiXCR, one entry per CDR3 protein. The table has some 330,000 distinct CDR3 sequences, approximately 10% seen once; the top ten hold 8% to 10%. The sequencing input was naive T cells sorted from blood. Source of these receptors: a woman aged 45 to 65 in good health.

This clonotype was seen at least ten times. The chain combines TRBV5-1 with TRBJ2-2, with 7 positions matching TRBD2. Germline CDR1 reads SGHRS; CDR2 reads YFSETQ. V dropped 4 bases and J dropped 5; count of bases not matched to a gene: 14. This CDR3 comprises 17 residues. The CDR3 loop is CASSPLRSGMGTGELFF. The CDR3 bases are TGCGCCAGCAGCCCCCTGAGGAGCGGGATGGGGACCGGGGAGCTGTTTTTT.

The chain joins TRBV2 to TRBJ2-1; 8 bases match TRBD2. In germline, CDR1 is SNHLY, CDR2 FYNNEI. Trimming removed 3 bases from V and 9 bases from J; junction bases left unmatched: 13. This CDR3 is 16 amino acids long. CDR3: CASSEMLTSRGGEQFF. CDR3 DNA: TGTGCCAGCAGTGAGATGTTAACTAGCCGGGGGGGTGAGCAGTTCTTC.

This clonotype was recorded a few times. J is TRBJ2-6 and V is TRBV5-1; D may be TRBD2 (6 bases). Trimming took off 7 bases at V and 0 bases at J, with 11 bases between the two ends. CDR1 and CDR2 from the germline V gene are SGHRS and YFSETQ. The CDR3 covers 15 residues. As DNA, the CDR3 is TGCGCCAGCTGGGGACTGTTCTCTGGGGCCAACGTCCTGACTTTC. This codes for CASWGLFSGANVLTF.

This clonotype was recorded many times. This rearrangement joins TRBV10-2 to TRBJ2-1; D remains unclear. The V end lost 2 bases, the J end lost 9 bases, and 14 bases lay between the germline ends. This CDR3 has 14 amino acids. CDR1 and CDR2 from the germline V gene are WSHSY and SAAADI. CDR3 amino acids: CASSELVKVGEQFF. CDR3 sequence (DNA): TGCGCCAGCAGTGAGCTTGTAAAAGTGGGTGAGCAGTTCTTC.

This clonotype was counted only a few times. The chain has TRBV10-3 and TRBJ1-1; D uncertain. From germline, CDR1 is ENHRY and CDR2 SYGVKD. V lost 10 bases, J lost 0 bases, and 6 bases lay in between. This CDR3 has 11 amino acids. The CDR3 protein is CASRMNTEAFF. CDR3 DNA: TGTGCCAGCCGGATGAACACTGAAGCTTTCTTT.

The CDR3 sequence: CASSFRGAPDTQYF. The CDR3 DNA sequence: TGTGCCAGCAGTTTCCGTGGGGCCCCGGATACGCAGTATTTT. V usage is TRBV12-3 or TRBV12-4 and J usage is TRBJ2-3; D may be TRBD1 (5 bases). The CDR3 is made up of 14 amino acids. V shed 3 bases and J shed 6 bases, with 13 bases lying between them.

This clonotype came up many times. The CDR3 protein is CASSPLTGDENNEQFF. CDR3 nucleotides: TGCGCCAGCAGCCCCCTGACAGGGGACGAAAACAATGAGCAGTTCTTC. This chain links TRBV5-1 with TRBJ2-1; 8 bases line up with TRBD1. CDR1 and CDR2 from the germline V gene are SGHRS and YFSETQ. The CDR3 extends over 16 amino acids. V dropped 4 bases and J dropped 5; count of bases not matched to a gene: 11.

Many counts were recorded for this clonotype. The J gene is TRBJ2-3, the V gene TRBV10-3, with 10 bases matching TRBD2. The CDR3 spans 18 residues. V shed 0 bases, J shed 4 bases, and the junction held 10 bases outside the gene matches. Germline V CDR1 and CDR2: ENHRY, SYGVKD. CDR3 DNA sequence: TGTGCCATCAGTGAGTCGGGACTAGCGTCTACTAGTGCAGATACGCAGTATTTT. Translated: CAISESGLASTSADTQYF.

This sequence joins TRBV6-1 and TRBJ2-2; a possible D gene is TRBD1 (6 bases). Trimming took 6 bases from V and 0 from J, leaving 14 bases between them. Per germline, CDR1 MNHNS and CDR2 SASEGT. This CDR3 spans 16 amino acids. CDR3 protein: CASRSSGVSNTGELFF. The CDR3 DNA sequence: TGTGCCAGCAGAAGCTCAGGGGTCTCGAACACCGGGGAGCTGTTTTTT.

The rearrangement uses TRBV2 and TRBJ1-5, with 7 bases that match TRBD1. Trimming cost V 3 bases and J 0 bases; bases outside gene matches: 2. This CDR3 comprises 15 residues. Germline CDR1 SNHLY, CDR2 FYNNEI. The CDR3 DNA reads as TGTGCCAGCAGTGATTACAGGGGTAGCAATCAGCCCCAGCATTTT. It encodes CASSDYRGSNQPQHF.

The chain combines TRBV7-2 with TRBJ2-1; no definite D call. The V gene lost 5 bases and the J gene lost 16 bases, with 18 bases spanning the gap. The CDR3 runs to 12 residues. Germline CDR1 and CDR2: SGHTA and FQGNSA. The CDR3 sequence is CASSPRPSAPFF. The CDR3 region has the DNA TGTGCCAGCAGCCCGAGGCCTTCCGCCCCATTCTTC.

V is TRBV5-5 and J is TRBJ2-7; TRBD1 matches at 8 bases. The germline gives CDR1 SGHKS, CDR2 YYEKEE (reference sequence). There are 15 residues in the CDR3. V shed 1 base, J shed 5 bases, and the junction held 8 bases outside the gene matches. CDR3 in amino acids: CASSLTQGGIHEQYF. CDR3 nucleotides: TGTGCCAGCAGCTTGACACAGGGGGGTATCCACGAGCAGTACTTC.

This clonotype was found many times. The rearrangement uses TRBV5-1 and TRBJ2-7; D not resolved. Trimming pared 2 bases from V and 4 bases from J, leaving 10 bases between. The CDR3 runs to 13 residues. Germline V gives CDR1 SGHRS, CDR2 YFSETQ. CDR3 DNA sequence: TGCGCCAGCAGCTTTGACGGCGAATACGAGCAGTACGTC. This translates into CASSFDGEYEQYV.

In this sample, this clonotype turned up many times. This chain joins TRBV15 and TRBJ1-4; TRBD1 agrees at 8 bases. There are 13 residues in the CDR3. Looked up from germline, CDR1 is LNHNV and CDR2 is YYDKDF (reference sequence). Trimming removed 11 bases from V and 7 bases from J; junction bases left unmatched: 9. The CDR3 region has the DNA TGTGCCTCTGCTCTGGACAGGGTTGAAAAACTGTTTTTT. It specifies CASALDRVEKLFF.

This clonotype was seen a handful of times. This chain joins TRBV24-1 and TRBJ2-3; weak D call: TRBD1 (6 bases). Germline assignment: CDR1 KGHDR and CDR2 SFDVKD. V dropped 5 bases and J dropped 4 bases, with 12 bases sitting between them. The CDR3 is 14 residues long. The CDR3 nucleotides are TGTGCCACCAGTGTTGGGGGCGAGGCAGATACGCAGTATTTT. Protein product: CATSVGGEADTQYF.

This clonotype was detected ten times or more. The J gene is TRBJ1-6, the V gene TRBV20-1, with 10 bases that match TRBD1. CDR3 size: 13 residues. CDR1 and CDR2 (germline): DFQATT, SNEGSKA (reference sequence). The J segment lost 13 bases and the V segment lost 3 bases, leaving 6 bases of the junction unmatched. This CDR3 is CSARGTGVDPLHF. In nucleotides, the CDR3 is TGCAGTGCTAGGGGGACAGGGGTAGACCCCCTCCACTTT.

The gene calls are TRBV10-3 and TRBJ2-5; 9 bases agree with TRBD2. CDR1 is ENHRY and CDR2 is SYGVKD in the germline V gene. This CDR3 has 14 amino acids. Germline trimming cut 2 bases from V and 5 bases from J; bases unmatched to any gene: 3. This CDR3 is CAISEAGGKETQYF. The CDR3 DNA sequence: TGTGCCATCAGTGAGGCGGGAGGGAAGGAGACCCAGTACTTC.

This clonotype appeared many times. The chain carries TRBV27 and TRBJ2-7, with 9 bases that match TRBD2. Germline V lookup: CDR1 MNHEY, CDR2 SMNVEV (reference sequence). CDR3 length equals 15 residues. J was trimmed by 3 bases and V by 7 bases; bases with no gene match: 10. CDR3 protein: CASKPSGAAVYEQYF. The CDR3 DNA sequence: TGTGCCAGCAAACCTAGCGGGGCTGCCGTCTACGAGCAGTACTTC.

This clonotype was detected many times. This sequence joins TRBV12-3 or TRBV12-4 and TRBJ2-7, with D tentatively TRBD2 (5 bases). This CDR3 region has 13 residues. V lost 6 bases and J 3 bases, leaving 12 bases between the germline ends. In DNA, the CDR3 is TGTGCCAGCAGCCGAGGGCCAGACTACGAGCAGTACGTC. It yields the protein CASSRGPDYEQYV.

The chain links TRBV2 to TRBJ2-1, with 7 bases matching TRBD2. CDR3 length: 15 residues. Germline V gene sequence: CDR1 SNHLY, CDR2 FYNNEI. Trimming cost V 3 bases and J 5 bases; bases outside gene matches: 7. DNA of the CDR3: TGTGCCAGCAGTGATGGCGGGAGACCCAACAATGAGCAGTTCTTC. Translation gives CASSDGGRPNNEQFF.

This clonotype showed up many times. This chain connects TRBV12-5 to TRBJ1-1; D may be TRBD1 (6 bases). This CDR3 contains 14 residues. Between the trimmed V and J ends, which lost 5 bases and 5 bases, there was a span of 15 bases. From germline, CDR1 is LGHNT and CDR2 FRNRAP. CDR3 amino acids: CASGPRTAGTEAFF. The CDR3 region has the DNA TGTGCTAGTGGTCCTCGGACAGCCGGAACTGAAGCTTTCTTT. Filled out from reference TRBV12-5 and TRBJ1-1, the complete variable domain reads DARVTQTPRHKVTEMGQEVTMRCQPILGHNTVFWYRQTMMQGLELLAYFRNRAPLDDSGMPKDRFSAEMPDATLATLKIQPSEPRDSAVYFCASGPRTAGTEAFFGQGTRLTVV.

This clonotype was observed a few times. V and J are TRBV5-6 and TRBJ2-7, with 7 bases fitting TRBD1. The CDR3 extends over 14 amino acids. Trimming took 4 bases from V and 5 from J; bases not matched to a gene: 9. Germline loops: CDR1 SGHDT, CDR2 YYEEEE. CDR3 DNA: TGTGCCAGCAGCCTCGACAGGGCCTCTCACGAGCAGTACTTC. Protein sequence: CASSLDRASHEQYF.

In the case of this clonotype: One junction end does not reproduce the germline sequence, and a read error may be involved. The chain joins TRBV5-1 to TRBJ2-2; 7 positions match TRBD2. CDR1 and CDR2 (germline): SGHRS, YFSETQ. This CDR3 comprises 15 residues. CDR3 coding DNA: TGCTCCAGCACCGGTTGGCGGGAGAAGGCCGGGGAGCTGTTTTTT. As protein: CSSTGWREKAGELFF.

CDR3 amino acids: CASSAGTSGRDEQFF. DNA of the CDR3: TGCGCCAGCAGCGCCGGGACTAGCGGGAGGGATGAGCAGTTCTTC. The V gene is TRBV5-1, the J gene TRBJ2-1, with 16 bases lining up with TRBD2. The CDR3 is 15 amino acids. The V and J ends lost 4 bases and 8 bases, in that order; junction bases with no gene match: 3. The germline V gene has CDR1 SGHRS and CDR2 YFSETQ.

This clonotype has a count of ten or more. The chain joins TRBV3-1 to TRBJ2-1; maybe TRBD1 (5 bases). V dropped 4 bases and J dropped 0 bases, with 13 bases sitting between them. Germline CDR1 LGHDT, CDR2 YNNKEL (reference sequence). The CDR3 is 16 residues long. CDR3 region: CASSPRGASSYNEQFF. In DNA, the CDR3 is TGTGCCAGCAGCCCGCGTGGGGCGAGCTCCTACAATGAGCAGTTCTTC.

This clonotype was found a few times. This chain uses TRBV7-9 with TRBJ2-1; D could derive from TRBD1 or TRBD2 (5 bases each). V gave up 5 bases and J gave up 8 bases, with 13 bases separating them. The CDR3 runs 13 residues. CDR1 is SEHNR and CDR2 is FQNEAQ in the germline V gene (reference sequence). This chain's CDR3 is CASSGDAHDEQFF. Written as DNA, the CDR3 is TGTGCCAGCAGCGGGGACGCTCACGATGAGCAGTTCTTC.